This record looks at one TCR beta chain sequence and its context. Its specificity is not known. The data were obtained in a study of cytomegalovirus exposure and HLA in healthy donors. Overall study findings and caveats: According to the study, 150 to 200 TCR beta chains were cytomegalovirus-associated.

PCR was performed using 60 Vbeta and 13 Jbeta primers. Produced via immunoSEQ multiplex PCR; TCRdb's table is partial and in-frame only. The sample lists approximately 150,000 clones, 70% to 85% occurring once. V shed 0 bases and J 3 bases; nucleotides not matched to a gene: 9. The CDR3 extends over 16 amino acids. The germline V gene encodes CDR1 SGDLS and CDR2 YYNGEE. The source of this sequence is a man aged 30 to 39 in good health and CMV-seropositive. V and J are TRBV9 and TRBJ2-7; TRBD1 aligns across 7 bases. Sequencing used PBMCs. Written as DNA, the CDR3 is TGTGCCAGCAGCGTAGCTTCACAGGGGAAGGGCTACGAGCAGTACTTC. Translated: CASSVASQGKGYEQYF.